This TCR beta chain stems from a study of cytomegalovirus exposure and HLA in healthy donors. Broader study findings: An analysis was carried out at a later point. It showed that HLA-associated TCR beta chains were more clonally expanded than equally common non-associated chains.

To note about this clone: Its antigen is undetermined.

Primers included in the PCR were 60 Vbeta and 13 Jbeta primers. Measured with immunoSEQ multiplex PCR; TCRdb has only the in-frame clones, and not every one. This sample has about 57,000 clones, with 70% to 75% found just once. The CDR3 length is 18 residues. J lost 0 bases, V lost 7 bases, and 14 bases had no gene match. In germline, CDR1 is MDHEN, CDR2 SYDVKM. This TCR was recovered from a man younger than 40 in good health and CMV-seropositive. Input material: PBMCs. V and J are TRBV28 and TRBJ1-3; TRBD1 agrees at 8 bases. Written as DNA, the CDR3 is TGTGCCAGCACCACGGAGGGACAGGCCCTATTCTCTGGAAACACCATATATTTT. Its protein product is CASTTEGQALFSGNTIYF. Filled out from reference TRBV28 and TRBJ1-3, the complete variable domain reads DVKVTQSSRYLVKRTGEKVFLECVQDMDHENMFWYRQDPGLGLRLIYFSYDVKMKEKGDIPEGYSVSREKKERFSLILESASTNQTSMYLCASTTEGQALFSGNTIYFGEGSWLTVV.